These 6 T cell receptor beta chains share one sample of origin, sequenced in a study of T-cell reconstitution after alpha-beta-depleted transplantation in children. Preparation of the TCRbeta library used unique molecular identifiers. Each CDR3 protein is one row after TCRdb ran MiXCR on the PCR reads. The sample includes about 70,000 distinct CDR3 sequences, roughly 11% of them seen just once. Sequences were derived from PBMCs, sampled before TCRalphabeta/CD19-depleted stem cell transplant. These receptors were collected from a boy under 18 with acute myeloid leukemia, due to receive a stem cell transplant.

The table lists this clonotype with a few counts. This chain joins TRBV20-1 and TRBJ1-2; unclear D gene. The V gene's germline CDR1 is DFQATT and CDR2 SNEGSKA (reference sequence). V was pared by 0 bases and J by 3 bases, with 14 bases between. This CDR3 region has 15 residues. This chain's CDR3 is CSARDFAGLDYGYTF. The CDR3 bases are TGCAGTGCTAGAGATTTTGCGGGCCTTGACTATGGCTACACCTTC.

This clonotype has a count of ten or more. This sequence joins TRBV3-1 and TRBJ2-5, with D perhaps TRBD1 or TRBD2 (6 bases each). Per the germline V gene, CDR1 is LGHDT and CDR2 is YNNKEL (reference sequence). The germline V and J ends were trimmed by 1 base and 5 bases, with 14 bases remaining between them. This CDR3 is 15 amino acids long. CDR3 sequence: CASSQGPQGGETQYF. DNA for the CDR3: TGTGCCAGCAGCCAAGGCCCACAGGGAGGCGAGACCCAGTACTTC.

This clonotype occurred many times. V gene TRBV13 combines with J gene TRBJ2-7; 7 bases are a match to TRBD1. Germline CDR1 is PRHDT and CDR2 is FYEKMQ (reference sequence). With V trimmed by 6 bases and J by 0 bases, 5 bases remained unmatched. The CDR3 is made up of 14 amino acids. The CDR3 DNA reads TGTGCCAGCAGGGCCAGGGGGAGCTCCTACGAGCAGTACTTC. It translates to CASRARGSSYEQYF.

This clonotype came up many times. The gene calls are TRBV5-1 and TRBJ2-5; the D gene is possibly TRBD2 (6 bases). The V and J ends lost 6 bases and 7 bases respectively, with 19 bases between them. The germline gives CDR1 SGHRS, CDR2 YFSETQ. The CDR3 has 14 amino acids. The CDR3 region has the DNA TGCGCCAGCACGGGGGTGGGTCAGCGCGGGACCCAGTACTTC. It specifies CASTGVGQRGTQYF.

Ten or more counts support this clonotype. The V gene is TRBV10-3, the J gene TRBJ2-1, with D maybe TRBD2 (6 bases). CDR1 and CDR2 from the germline V gene are ENHRY and SYGVKD. V was clipped by 1 base and J by 4 bases, with 14 bases between them. The CDR3 covers 16 residues. This chain's CDR3 is CAISELEGRIYNEQFF. The CDR3 bases are TGTGCCATCAGTGAGTTGGAGGGGAGGATTTACAATGAGCAGTTCTTC.

This clonotype was recorded at least ten times. The CDR3 sequence is CASSPGGYEQYF. Here the CDR3 DNA reads TGCGCCAGCAGCCCAGGGGGTTACGAGCAGTACTTC. The chain employs TRBV4-3 and TRBJ2-7; 7 bases are shared with TRBD1. The CDR3 consists of 12 residues. Trimming removed 4 bases from V and 4 bases from J; junction bases left unmatched: 1. CDR1 and CDR2 from the germline V gene are LGHNA and YSLEER.